A single sample gave rise to the 29 T cell receptor beta chains below, sequenced in a study of blood T cell repertoires in COVID-19. Clones were read by immunoSEQ multiplex PCR, and TCRdb kept only the in-frame ones, dropping some. Altogether around 250,000 clones are present, roughly 89% being singletons, with the ten largest covering 4.1%. The sample was PBMCs or T cells enriched from blood (not recorded which). The receptors come from a woman aged 30 to 39 who had recovered from COVID-19.

The gene calls are TRBV5-8 and TRBJ1-2; D perhaps matches TRBD1 (5 bases). With 2 bases removed from V and 7 bases from J, the gap between germline ends came to 9 bases. The V gene's germline CDR1 is SGHTS and CDR2 YDEGEE. The CDR3 loop spans 12 amino acids. The DNA of the CDR3 is TGTGCCAGCAGCTTCCCAGGGCGTGGCTACACCTTC. Its translation: CASSFPGRGYTF.

This clone was recorded only once. CDR3 amino acids: CASRLTGGSGNTIYF. For the CDR3, the DNA is TGTGCCAGTCGTCTGACAGGGGGCTCTGGAAACACCATATATTTT. The chain has TRBV19 and TRBJ1-3; 9 nucleotides match TRBD1. CDR1 LNHDA and CDR2 SQIVND come from the germline V gene (reference sequence). The J segment lost 0 bases and the V segment lost 8 bases, leaving 5 bases of the junction unmatched. The CDR3 totals 15 residues.

This CDR3 is CASSSVLRNTEAFF. CDR3 nucleotide sequence: TGTGCCAGCAGTAGCGTTTTACGGAACACTGAAGCTTTCTTT. The rearrangement links TRBV7-2 to TRBJ1-1; no firm D call. CDR3 size: 14 residues. V was pared by 6 bases and J by 1 base, with 12 bases between. Looked up from germline, CDR1 is SGHTA and CDR2 is FQGNSA.

The V gene is TRBV6-5, the J gene TRBJ1-5, with 7 nucleotides matching TRBD1. Germline CDR1 is MNHEY and CDR2 is SVGAGI. The CDR3 extends over 14 amino acids. V trimming: 10 bases; J trimming: 5 bases; junction bases outside the gene matches: 11. CDR3 in amino acids: CATSRDSLYQPQHF. CDR3 sequence (DNA): TGTGCCACCTCGCGGGACAGCCTTTATCAGCCCCAGCATTTT.

The chain employs TRBV4-1 and TRBJ1-6; 8 positions match TRBD1. Germline V lookup: CDR1 MGHRA, CDR2 YSYEKL. The CDR3 contains 18 residues. The trim removed 3 bases at V and 3 bases at J, leaving 10 bases unmatched. The CDR3 region is CASSQDETGVDYNSPLHF. The CDR3 DNA is TGCGCCAGCAGCCAGGATGAGACAGGGGTAGACTATAATTCACCCCTCCACTTT.

This clone was seen a handful of times. The chain uses TRBV27 and TRBJ1-2; TRBD1 agrees at 12 bases. The CDR3 contains 22 residues. V trimming: 5 bases; J trimming: 0 bases; junction bases outside the gene matches: 22. Germline CDR1 and CDR2: MNHEY and SMNVEV (reference sequence). CDR3 in amino acids: CASSPKGPYVGQGAEANYGYTF. The CDR3 DNA reads TGTGCCAGCAGTCCTAAGGGCCCCTATGTGGGACAGGGGGCAGAGGCTAACTATGGCTACACCTTC.

This CDR3 is CASSLGTGRGQPQHF. For the CDR3, the DNA is TGTGCCAGCAGCTTAGGGACAGGGAGGGGTCAGCCCCAGCATTTT. V is TRBV7-2 and J is TRBJ1-5, with 8 nucleotides matching TRBD1. Germline CDR1 is SGHTA and CDR2 is FQGNSA. The J segment lost 6 bases and the V segment lost 1 base, leaving 5 bases of the junction unmatched. There are 15 residues in the CDR3.

Concerning this clone itself: Different DNA sequences within this sample yield the same CDR3. The chain has TRBV9 and TRBJ2-1; TRBD2 matches 9 bases. Germline V gene lookup returns CDR1 SGDLS and CDR2 YYNGEE. Germline trimming cut 0 bases from V and 8 bases from J; bases unmatched to any gene: 3. The CDR3 sequence is 14 residues long. CDR3 nucleotide sequence: TGTGCCAGCAGCGTAGCGGGACTAGCAGATGAGCAGTTCTTC. It translates to CASSVAGLADEQFF.

The genes are TRBV9 and TRBJ1-2, with 10 bases lining up with TRBD1. The V gene end was trimmed by 3 bases and the J gene end by 0 bases; junction bases not matched to a gene: 2. Germline CDR1 SGDLS, CDR2 YYNGEE. There are 15 residues in the CDR3. CDR3 in amino acids: CASSAGTGANYGYTF. The CDR3 region has the DNA TGTGCCAGCAGCGCCGGGACAGGGGCTAACTATGGCTACACCTTC.

In its sample, this clone was seen once. The gene calls are TRBV30 and TRBJ2-5, with 9 bases that match TRBD2. The CDR3 runs to 16 residues. The germline gives CDR1 GTSNPN, CDR2 SVGIG (reference sequence). The V and J ends lost 0 bases and 3 bases, in that order; junction bases with no gene match: 8. The CDR3 spells CAWSVPVSGREETQYF. In DNA, the CDR3 is TGTGCCTGGAGTGTACCAGTTAGCGGGAGAGAAGAGACCCAGTACTTC.

The chain recombines TRBV10-3 with TRBJ1-1; D might be TRBD1 (6 bases). Trimming pared 3 bases from V and 5 bases from J, leaving 16 bases between. CDR3 size: 15 residues. Per germline, CDR1 ENHRY and CDR2 SYGVKD. CDR3 in DNA: TGTGCCATCAGTGATGAGAGGAAGGGGGAAACTGAAGCTTTCTTT. It translates to CAISDERKGETEAFF.

V is TRBV4-2 and J is TRBJ2-1; the D gene is possibly TRBD2 (6 bases). Trimming left V 5 bases short and J 6 bases short, with 17 bases between. The CDR3 totals 15 residues. Germline CDR1 is LGHNA and CDR2 is YNFKEQ. The CDR3 spells CASSETSLALNEQFF. As DNA, the CDR3 is TGTGCCAGCAGCGAGACTAGTTTAGCTCTCAATGAGCAGTTCTTC.

The rearrangement uses TRBV19 and TRBJ2-2; 10 nucleotides line up with TRBD1. CDR3 length: 15 residues. J lost 5 bases, V lost 4 bases, and 4 bases had no gene match. The germline gives CDR1 LNHDA, CDR2 SQIVND (reference sequence). CDR3 coding DNA: TGTGCCAGTAGTACCGGGACAGGGGTGACCGGGGAGCTGTTTTTT. Amino acid sequence: CASSTGTGVTGELFF.

The chain combines TRBV28 with TRBJ1-5, with D perhaps TRBD1 (5 bases). The CDR3 length is 14 residues. V was trimmed by 6 bases and J by 1 base, leaving 10 bases between them. Germline CDR1 reads MDHEN; CDR2 reads SYDVKM. The CDR3 sequence: CASSRGLSNQPQHF. The DNA of the CDR3 is TGTGCCAGCAGCCGGGGACTGAGCAATCAGCCCCAGCATTTT.

The rearrangement uses TRBV30 and TRBJ1-1, with no clear D. Germline CDR1 GTSNPN, CDR2 SVGIG (reference sequence). Trimming pared 5 bases from V and 5 bases from J, leaving 18 bases between. The CDR3 is 14 residues long. The CDR3 is CAWSTGITATEAFF. In DNA, the CDR3 is TGTGCCTGGTCAACCGGGATAACGGCGACTGAAGCTTTCTTT.

This clone has just a few counts. This chain joins TRBV9 and TRBJ1-4, with D unresolved. Trimming cost V 0 bases and J 6 bases, with 12 bases left between them. This CDR3 is 15 amino acids long. Germline values: CDR1 SGDLS, CDR2 YYNGEE. The CDR3 nucleotides read TGTGCCAGCAGCGTAGAGCGGGGTAGGGATGAAAAACTGTTTTTT. Protein sequence: CASSVERGRDEKLFF.

The V gene is TRBV24-1, the J gene TRBJ2-1; possible D gene TRBD1, 5 bases. Germline CDR1 reads KGHDR; CDR2 reads SFDVKD. The CDR3 sequence is 15 residues long. V was clipped by 7 bases and J by 8 bases, with 20 bases between them. In DNA, the CDR3 is TGTGCCACCAGCGGGCTGCCCGCCGGACAATATGAGCAGTTCTTC. Residues: CATSGLPAGQYEQFF.

The V call is TRBV28, the J call TRBJ1-2, with a weak D call TRBD1 (6 bases). Deletions cut 4 bases from V and 7 bases from J, with 19 bases between. This CDR3 comprises 15 residues. Germline CDR1 MDHEN, CDR2 SYDVKM. CDR3 loop: CASSSMPQGGFGYTF. The CDR3 DNA reads TGTGCCAGCAGTTCTATGCCACAGGGAGGGTTTGGCTACACCTTC.

The chain has TRBV6-4 and TRBJ2-3; possibly TRBD1 for D (5 bases). V shed 6 bases and J shed 2 bases, with 15 bases lying between them. The length of the CDR3 is 15 residues. From germline, CDR1 is MRHNA and CDR2 SNTAGT. CDR3 residues: CASSPDSRVTDTQYF. Here the CDR3 DNA reads TGTGCCAGCAGCCCAGACAGCAGAGTCACAGATACGCAGTATTTT.

The chain has TRBV29-1 and TRBJ2-1, with D perhaps matching TRBD1 (7 bases). In germline, CDR1 is SQVTM, CDR2 ANQGSEA. The CDR3 runs 13 residues. The V end was cut by 8 bases, the J end by 7 bases, with 18 bases between. The CDR3 reads CSTAGQIGNEQFF. The CDR3 region has the DNA TGCAGCACGGCGGGACAGATCGGAAATGAGCAGTTCTTC.

The V call is TRBV20-1, the J call TRBJ1-5; D call uncertain. V dropped 3 bases and J dropped 3 bases, with 9 bases sitting between them. Germline CDR1 DFQATT, CDR2 SNEGSKA (reference sequence). The CDR3 length is 13 residues. The CDR3 nucleotides read TGCAGTGCTAGTGGGGAGCTCAATCAGCCCCAGCATTTT. It yields the protein CSASGELNQPQHF.

J is TRBJ1-6 and V is TRBV6-5; D is unclear. V dropped 10 bases and J dropped 7 bases, with 14 bases sitting between them. Germline V gives CDR1 MNHEY, CDR2 SVGAGI. The CDR3 has 13 residues. The CDR3 loop is CATKTSANSPLHF. The CDR3 DNA reads TGTGCCACTAAAACGAGTGCCAATTCACCCCTCCACTTT.

The rearrangement uses TRBV6-5 and TRBJ2-7, with D perhaps matching TRBD1 (6 bases). The CDR3 has 15 residues. Per the germline V gene, CDR1 is MNHEY and CDR2 is SVGAGI. The V gene lost 0 bases and the J gene lost 3 bases, with 12 bases spanning the gap. As DNA, the CDR3 is TGTGCCAGCAGTTACTCAGTCCGACAGGACTACGAGCAGTACTTC. This translates into CASSYSVRQDYEQYF.

This sequence joins TRBV4-1 and TRBJ2-1; the match to TRBD2 covers 8 bases. In germline, CDR1 is MGHRA, CDR2 YSYEKL. V shed 0 bases, J shed 3 bases, and the junction held 7 bases outside the gene matches. The CDR3 runs 17 residues. As DNA, the CDR3 is TGCGCCAGCAGCCAAGAACAACTAGCGGAGAACTACAATGAGCAGTTCTTC. Its protein is CASSQEQLAENYNEQFF.

The rearrangement joins TRBV18 to TRBJ2-1; 11 nucleotides agree with TRBD1. The V gene end was trimmed by 4 bases and the J gene end by 2 bases; junction bases not matched to a gene: 4. The CDR3 length is 16 residues. The V gene's germline CDR1 is KGHSH and CDR2 LQKENI. CDR3 DNA: TGTGCCAGCTCACGGACAGGGGGCACGGCCTACAATGAGCAGTTCTTC. Its protein product is CASSRTGGTAYNEQFF. The whole variable domain, remainder taken from reference TRBV18 and TRBJ2-1, is NAGVMQNPRHLVRRRGQEARLRCSPMKGHSHVYWYRQLPEEGLKFMVYLQKENIIDESGMPKERFSAEFPKEGPSILRIQQVVRGDSAAYFCASSRTGGTAYNEQFFGPGTRLTVL.

The rearrangement uses TRBV19 and TRBJ2-7; the D gene is possibly TRBD1 (6 bases). V dropped 6 bases and J dropped 2 bases, with 17 bases sitting between them. This CDR3 contains 15 residues. CDR1 and CDR2 (germline): LNHDA, SQIVND (reference sequence). CDR3 region: CASSSDRIVPYEQYF. The CDR3 DNA is TGTGCCAGTAGCTCAGACAGGATCGTTCCCTACGAGCAGTACTTC.

The chain recombines TRBV28 with TRBJ1-2, with D possibly being TRBD1 (5 bases). Deletions cut 5 bases from V and 1 base from J, with 8 bases between. In germline, CDR1 is MDHEN, CDR2 SYDVKM. CDR3 size: 13 residues. This chain's CDR3 is CASSLDSNYGYTF. CDR3 DNA sequence: TGTGCCAGCAGTCTCGACAGTAACTATGGCTACACCTTC.

The V and J genes are TRBV27 and TRBJ2-1, with 13 bases identical to TRBD2. CDR1 and CDR2 (germline): MNHEY, SMNVEV (reference sequence). The CDR3 spans 14 residues. The V gene end was trimmed by 5 bases and the J gene end by 7 bases; junction bases not matched to a gene: 2. The CDR3 DNA reads TGTGCCAGCAGTCCGGGACTAGCGGGGAATGAGCAGTTCTTC. Amino acids: CASSPGLAGNEQFF.

This chain links TRBV7-2 with TRBJ2-7; no clear D gene. CDR3 length: 13 amino acids. Germline V gives CDR1 SGHTA, CDR2 FQGNSA. Trimming took 1 base from V and 0 from J, leaving 4 bases between them. The CDR3 region is CASSLVHSYEQYF. The CDR3 nucleotides read TGTGCCAGCAGCTTAGTCCACTCCTACGAGCAGTACTTC.